What follows is one T cell receptor (beta chain) and its context. This record belongs to a study of CD8 T cells in Susac syndrome. Between the trimmed V and J ends, which lost 3 bases and 2 bases, there was a span of 10 bases. Germline assignment: CDR1 SQVTM and CDR2 ANQGSEA. CDR3 length: 13 amino acids. Random hexamers were used to reverse transcribe roughly 0.45 to 1 ug of RNA. TCRdb re-analysed the immunoSEQ multiplex PCR reads in MiXCR, keeping a single row per CDR3 protein. The table lists fewer than 200,000 distinct CDR3 sequences, 94% of them singletons. Sequencing was carried out using CD4+ T cells from PBMCs. This sequence joins TRBV29-1 and TRBJ1-2; no reliable D call. The receptor comes from a human donor with Susac syndrome. This CDR3 reads CSVDRTRNYGYTF. The DNA of the CDR3 is TGCAGCGTTGACCGTACACGGAACTATGGCTACACCTTC.